This T cell receptor beta chain was found in a study of spatial heterogeneity in lung cancer. TCRdb analysed the 5' RACE reads with MiXCR anew, one entry per CDR3 protein. The sample includes about 26,000 distinct CDR3 sequences, 10% to 15% of them seen just once. Germline CDR1 KGHDR, CDR2 SFDVKD. The CDR3 spans 15 residues. This clonotype was recorded at least ten times. A junction boundary mismatches the germline segment, possibly from a read error. Time point here: sample taken at primary tumor resection. The study sequenced unsorted whole RNA from tumor, nontumor lung or frozen PBMC. The sequenced sample was PBMCs, obtained at surgery. The receptor was derived from a female donor with early-stage non-small cell lung cancer. J is TRBJ2-1 and V is TRBV24-1, with 9 nucleotides matching TRBD2. CDR3 loop: CATSGGLSGGNEQFF. The CDR3 bases are TGTGCCACAAGTGGAGGTCTTAGCGGGGGCAATGAGCAGTTCTTC.